These T cell receptor beta chains were read from a single sample in a study of shared clonotypes between healthy human individuals. Assay: immunoSEQ multiplex PCR; the TCRdb copy retains only in-frame clones and omits some. The table includes more than 2 million clones, around 95% detected once. The sequencing sample was made of naive CD4+ T cells sorted from blood. All receptors derive from a man between 18 and 35 years old in good health. CDR3s include the opening cysteine and the closing phenylalanine or tryptophan. The order of the fields is clone size, D gene, J gene, V gene, CDR3 protein, CDR3 DNA. D genes are given only for firm matches. Clone size, where shown, is once, few, many, or a class for clones that have expanded.

.,.,TRBJ2-1,TRBV5-1,CASSFGQGSYNEQFF,TGCGCCAGCAGCTTTGGTCAGGGATCCTACAATGAGCAGTTCTTC
.,TRBD2,TRBJ2-1,TRBV6-6,CASAGRGGNNEQFF,TGTGCCAGCGCTGGGCGGGGGGGTAACAATGAGCAGTTCTTC
.,TRBD1,TRBJ2-2,TRBV19,CASSIRRLTGLNTGELFF,TGTGCCAGTAGTATTCGACGGTTGACAGGGCTTAACACCGGGGAGCTGTTTTTT
once,.,TRBJ1-4,TRBV7-8,CASSLDPDATNEKLFF,TGTGCCAGCAGCCTCGATCCAGATGCAACTAATGAAAAACTGTTTTTT
.,TRBD1,TRBJ1-1,TRBV11-3,CASSWTYRDRDKEEAEAFF,TGTGCCAGCAGCTGGACATACCGGGACAGGGATAAGGAGGAGGCTGAAGCTTTCTTT
once,.,TRBJ2-5,TRBV11-3,CASSSAGDTPETQYF,TGTGCCAGCAGCTCCGCGGGGGACACGCCGGAGACCCAGTACTTC
.,.,TRBJ2-3,TRBV4-3,CASSQATGPGTDTQYF,TGCGCCAGCAGCCAAGCTACGGGCCCGGGGACAGATACGCAGTATTTT
.,TRBD1,TRBJ2-7,TRBV18,CASSKDRTGDEQYF,TGTGCCAGCTCCAAAGACAGGACAGGGGACGAGCAGTACTTC
.,TRBD1,TRBJ1-1,TRBV10-3,CAIEDRANTEAFF,TGTGCCATCGAAGACAGGGCGAACACTGAAGCTTTCTTT
.,TRBD2,TRBJ2-2,TRBV2,CASSPGLAGTGELFF,TGTGCCAGCAGCCCGGGACTAGCAGGCACCGGGGAGCTGTTTTTT
once,TRBD1,TRBJ2-3,TRBV4-1,CASSPREGGGTDTQYF,TGCGCCAGCAGCCCTAGGGAAGGGGGCGGCACAGATACGCAGTATTTT
.,.,TRBJ2-7,TRBV25-1,CASSEGLNYEQYF,TGTGCCAGCAGTGAGGGACTGAACTACGAGCAGTACTTC
.,TRBD2,TRBJ2-7,TRBV7-2,CASSPGGLAGGGLEQYF,TGTGCCAGCAGCCCTGGCGGGCTAGCGGGAGGTGGGCTCGAGCAGTACTTC
.,.,TRBJ2-6,TRBV18,CASSPTLTSGANVLTF,TGTGCCAGCTCACCCACCCTTACCTCTGGGGCCAACGTCCTGACTTTC
.,TRBD2,TRBJ2-7,TRBV27,CASSTKRGSSYEQYF,TGTGCCAGCAGTACAAAGCGGGGATCCTCCTACGAGCAGTACTTC
.,.,TRBJ1-1,TRBV28,CASSLLQGYTEAFF,TGTGCCAGCAGTTTGCTCCAGGGGTACACTGAAGCTTTCTTT
few,TRBD1,TRBJ1-2,TRBV5-1,CASSHAGQANYGYTF,TGCGCCAGCAGCCACGCGGGACAGGCAAACTATGGCTACACCTTC
.,.,TRBJ1-5,TRBV28,CASDSEGESNQPQHF,TGTGCCAGCGACTCAGAAGGGGAAAGCAATCAGCCCCAGCATTTT
.,.,TRBJ2-7,TRBV10-3,CAITPGQTYEQYF,TGTGCCATCACCCCGGGACAAACCTACGAGCAGTACTTC